This is a list of T cell receptor beta chains from one sample in a study of T cell changes during pregnancy in multiple sclerosis. Some clones are missing from TCRdb's copy, which holds only in-frame ones; the method was immunoSEQ multiplex PCR. The top ten hold 2% to 2.5% of the sample, which has approximately 90,000 clones, 85% to 95% seen once. The material sequenced was peripheral blood, taken after pregnancy. The source of these receptors is a female donor with multiple sclerosis, enrolled in a pregnancy study. CDR3s include the opening cysteine and the closing phenylalanine or tryptophan. Each record gives: CDR3 protein, CDR3 DNA, J gene, D gene, V gene, clone size. D genes are given only for firm matches. Size values are once, few and many counts, or a class for expanded clones, and some rows have none.

CDR3 protein: CASSPGYVDTEAFF
CDR3 DNA: TGTGCCAGCAGCCCAGGTTATGTGGACACTGAAGCTTTCTTT
J gene: TRBJ1-1
D gene: -
V gene: TRBV4-2
clone size: -

CDR3 protein: CASQGGISYEQYF
CDR3 DNA: TGTGCCAGCCAAGGGGGAATCTCCTACGAGCAGTACTTC
J gene: TRBJ2-7
D gene: -
V gene: TRBV27
clone size: -

CDR3 protein: CASSLQGATNEKLFF
CDR3 DNA: TGTGCCAGCAGTCTTCAGGGGGCAACTAATGAAAAACTGTTTTTT
J gene: TRBJ1-4
D gene: TRBD1
V gene: TRBV27
clone size: -

CDR3 protein: CASSYKRVSTEAFF
CDR3 DNA: TGTGCCAGCAGCTACAAGAGGGTGAGCACTGAAGCTTTCTTT
J gene: TRBJ1-1
D gene: -
V gene: TRBV7-8
clone size: -

CDR3 protein: CASSQDRGGGAQFF
CDR3 DNA: TGCGCCAGCAGCCAAGATCGAGGAGGGGGGGCCCAATTCTTC
J gene: TRBJ2-1
D gene: -
V gene: TRBV4-3
clone size: -

CDR3 protein: CASSVGGWNTEAFF
CDR3 DNA: TGTGCCAGCAGTGTAGGAGGGTGGAACACTGAAGCTTTCTTT
J gene: TRBJ1-1
D gene: -
V gene: TRBV2
clone size: few

CDR3 protein: CASSARQGGYTF
CDR3 DNA: TGTGCCAGCAGTGCCAGACAGGGAGGCTACACCTTC
J gene: TRBJ1-2
D gene: TRBD1
V gene: TRBV25-1
clone size: -

CDR3 protein: CASSLGWRLADAYEQYF
CDR3 DNA: TGTGCCAGCAGCTTAGGGTGGCGACTAGCGGACGCCTACGAGCAGTACTTC
J gene: TRBJ2-7
D gene: TRBD2
V gene: TRBV11-2
clone size: -

CDR3 protein: CASSLQGATNEKLFF
CDR3 DNA: TGCGCCAGCAGCTTACAGGGGGCAACTAATGAAAAACTGTTTTTT
J gene: TRBJ1-4
D gene: TRBD1
V gene: TRBV5-1
clone size: -

CDR3 protein: CASSSAFTDTQYF
CDR3 DNA: TGTGCCAGCAGCTCCGCGTTCACAGATACGCAGTATTTT
J gene: TRBJ2-3
D gene: -
V gene: TRBV11-3
clone size: -

CDR3 protein: CAISEGGSDYGYTF
CDR3 DNA: TGTGCCATCAGTGAGGGGGGGTCCGACTATGGCTACACCTTC
J gene: TRBJ1-2
D gene: -
V gene: TRBV10-3
clone size: -

CDR3 protein: CASSLVATSGGISSYEQYF
CDR3 DNA: TGTGCCAGCAGCTTAGTCGCGACATCAGGGGGGATCAGCTCCTACGAGCAGTACTTC
J gene: TRBJ2-7
D gene: -
V gene: TRBV7-6
clone size: few

CDR3 protein: CASSLNQETQYF
CDR3 DNA: TGTGCCAGCAGCCTAAACCAAGAGACCCAGTACTTC
J gene: TRBJ2-5
D gene: -
V gene: TRBV14
clone size: -

CDR3 protein: CASSPPGVSYEQYF
CDR3 DNA: TGTGCCAGCAGCCCCCCCGGGGTCTCCTACGAGCAGTACTTC
J gene: TRBJ2-7
D gene: -
V gene: TRBV5-5
clone size: -

CDR3 protein: CASGIGQGKNTEAFF
CDR3 DNA: TGTGCCAGCGGAATAGGACAGGGCAAGAACACTGAAGCTTTCTTT
J gene: TRBJ1-1
D gene: TRBD1
V gene: TRBV2
clone size: -

CDR3 protein: CASSFSGTANSPLHF
CDR3 DNA: TGTGCCAGCAGCTTCTCCGGGACAGCAAATTCACCCCTCCACTTT
J gene: TRBJ1-6
D gene: TRBD1
V gene: TRBV7-3
clone size: -

CDR3 protein: CAISEFGQGGEQYF
CDR3 DNA: TGTGCCATCAGTGAGTTTGGACAGGGAGGCGAGCAGTACTTC
J gene: TRBJ2-7
D gene: TRBD1
V gene: TRBV10-3
clone size: -

CDR3 protein: CASSLTGYDEKLFF
CDR3 DNA: TGTGCCAGCAGCTTGACAGGGTACGATGAAAAACTGTTTTTT
J gene: TRBJ1-4
D gene: TRBD1
V gene: TRBV7-2
clone size: -

CDR3 protein: CASSLGAGSTDTQYF
CDR3 DNA: TGTGCCAGCAGCTTAGGGGCGGGGAGCACAGATACGCAGTATTTT
J gene: TRBJ2-3
D gene: -
V gene: TRBV11-2
clone size: -

CDR3 protein: CASSDQDGYTF
CDR3 DNA: TGTGCCAGCAGCGATCAGGATGGCTACACCTTC
J gene: TRBJ1-2
D gene: -
V gene: TRBV7-3
clone size: -

CDR3 protein: CASSLFMGTGPLHF
CDR3 DNA: TGTGCCAGCAGCCTTTTCATGGGGACTGGACCCCTCCACTTT
J gene: TRBJ1-6
D gene: -
V gene: TRBV7-9
clone size: -

CDR3 protein: CSVRDSLYEQYF
CDR3 DNA: TGCAGCGTACGGGACAGCCTATACGAGCAGTACTTC
J gene: TRBJ2-7
D gene: TRBD1
V gene: TRBV29-1
clone size: -

CDR3 protein: CASSRLPGQETQYF
CDR3 DNA: TGCGCCAGCAGCCGACTCCCGGGGCAAGAGACCCAGTACTTC
J gene: TRBJ2-5
D gene: -
V gene: TRBV5-1
clone size: -

CDR3 protein: CASSLNRGQGGREQYF
CDR3 DNA: TGTGCCAGCAGCTTAAATCGGGGACAGGGGGGGAGGGAGCAGTACTTC
J gene: TRBJ2-7
D gene: TRBD1
V gene: TRBV7-2
clone size: -

CDR3 protein: CASSLPNSGANVLTF
CDR3 DNA: TGTGCCAGCAGCTTGCCCAACTCTGGGGCCAACGTCCTGACTTTC
J gene: TRBJ2-6
D gene: -
V gene: TRBV5-6
clone size: -

CDR3 protein: CASSPAGISYEQYF
CDR3 DNA: TGTGCCAGCTCCCCCGCAGGGATCTCCTACGAGCAGTACTTC
J gene: TRBJ2-7
D gene: -
V gene: TRBV18
clone size: -

CDR3 protein: CASSTSGDTEAFF
CDR3 DNA: TGTGCCTCATCGACATCGGGGGACACTGAAGCTTTCTTT
J gene: TRBJ1-1
D gene: -
V gene: TRBV7-9
clone size: -

CDR3 protein: CASSVAASGPTYEQYF
CDR3 DNA: TGTGCCAGCAGCGTAGCGGCTAGCGGGCCTACCTACGAGCAGTACTTC
J gene: TRBJ2-7
D gene: TRBD2
V gene: TRBV9
clone size: -

CDR3 protein: CASSRRGTGGTYEQYF
CDR3 DNA: TGTGCCAGTAGTAGGAGAGGGACAGGCGGCACCTACGAGCAGTACTTC
J gene: TRBJ2-7
D gene: TRBD1
V gene: TRBV19
clone size: -

CDR3 protein: CASSLGTGENEKLFF
CDR3 DNA: TGTGCCAGCAGCTTGGGGACAGGGGAAAATGAAAAACTGTTTTTT
J gene: TRBJ1-4
D gene: TRBD1
V gene: TRBV7-7
clone size: -

CDR3 protein: CASSRIERGAGTEQFF
CDR3 DNA: TGCGCCAGCAGCCGGATTGAGCGGGGGGCCGGGACTGAGCAGTTCTTC
J gene: TRBJ2-1
D gene: TRBD2
V gene: TRBV5-1
clone size: -

CDR3 protein: CASSQERYEQFF
CDR3 DNA: TGTGCCAGCAGCCAAGAGAGATACGAGCAGTTCTTC
J gene: TRBJ2-1
D gene: -
V gene: TRBV4-2
clone size: -

CDR3 protein: CASSPVDSRGGYEQYF
CDR3 DNA: TGTGCCAGCAGCCCAGTGGACAGCCGCGGGGGCTACGAGCAGTACTTC
J gene: TRBJ2-7
D gene: -
V gene: TRBV7-9
clone size: -

CDR3 protein: CASSATGLGNQPQHF
CDR3 DNA: TGTGCCAGCAGTGCGACAGGGCTCGGGAATCAGCCCCAGCATTTT
J gene: TRBJ1-5
D gene: TRBD1
V gene: TRBV6-4
clone size: once

CDR3 protein: CSVLTPGLGRDTQYF
CDR3 DNA: TGCAGCGTCTTGACCCCGGGACTAGGTCGGGATACGCAGTATTTT
J gene: TRBJ2-3
D gene: TRBD2
V gene: TRBV29-1
clone size: few

CDR3 protein: CASSENPAASNEQFF
CDR3 DNA: TGTGCCAGCAGTGAAAACCCGGCGGCTAGCAATGAGCAGTTCTTC
J gene: TRBJ2-1
D gene: -
V gene: TRBV2
clone size: -

CDR3 protein: CASSLQGLQPQHF
CDR3 DNA: TGTGCCAGCAGCTTACAGGGTCTTCAGCCCCAGCATTTT
J gene: TRBJ1-5
D gene: -
V gene: TRBV7-9
clone size: -

CDR3 protein: CASRTGTAIEAFF
CDR3 DNA: TGTGCCAGCAGAACCGGGACAGCTATTGAAGCTTTCTTT
J gene: TRBJ1-1
D gene: TRBD1
V gene: TRBV6-5
clone size: -

CDR3 protein: CASNLEGQGAGELFF
CDR3 DNA: TGTGCCAGCAATTTAGAAGGACAGGGCGCCGGGGAGCTGTTTTTT
J gene: TRBJ2-2
D gene: TRBD1
V gene: TRBV19
clone size: -

CDR3 protein: CAISDPTRAGGDYSNQPQHF
CDR3 DNA: TGTGCCATCAGTGACCCAACGCGGGCAGGAGGGGATTATAGCAATCAGCCCCAGCATTTT
J gene: TRBJ1-5
D gene: -
V gene: TRBV10-3
clone size: -

CDR3 protein: CASSPLTGTINNEQFF
CDR3 DNA: TGTGCCAGCAGCCCTCTAACCGGGACTATTAACAATGAGCAGTTCTTC
J gene: TRBJ2-1
D gene: TRBD2
V gene: TRBV14
clone size: -

CDR3 protein: CASSQDGKGSVETQYF
CDR3 DNA: TGCGCCAGCAGCCAAGATGGAAAGGGTAGCGTAGAGACCCAGTACTTC
J gene: TRBJ2-5
D gene: -
V gene: TRBV4-3
clone size: -